Shown below are 21 T cell receptor beta chains from a single sample sequenced in a study of monozygotic twins with inflammatory bowel disease. TCRdb reprocessed the 5' RACE reads and keeps a single row for each CDR3 protein, giving no DNA. The sample spans fewer than 200,000 distinct CDR3 sequences; the ten largest clones claim more than 2.5%. Sequenced input: blood. Receptors originate from a human donor with ulcerative colitis or Crohn's disease, or a healthy co-twin of an affected twin (not recorded which).

The chain links TRBV20-1 to TRBJ2-2; TCRdb designates TRBD2, a call that cannot be tested without DNA. Per the germline V gene, CDR1 is DFQATT and CDR2 is SNEGSKA (reference sequence). CDR3 length: 16 residues. The chain's CDR3 is CSARRVAGVGTGELFF.

CDR3 residues: CASSKGTSGRADTQYF. The chain links TRBV5-4 to TRBJ2-3; TCRdb designates TRBD2, a call that cannot be tested without DNA. Per the germline V gene, CDR1 is SGHNT and CDR2 is YYREEE (reference sequence). There are 16 residues in the CDR3.

The chain combines TRBV6-2 or TRBV6-3 with TRBJ2-7. The CDR3 extends over 15 amino acids. Germline CDR1 MNHEY, CDR2 SVGEGT. The CDR3 reads CASSYGVRVSYEQYF.

This sequence joins TRBV5-1 and TRBJ2-5; the TCRdb call, TRBD1, lacks DNA for checking. Germline loops: CDR1 SGHRS, CDR2 YFSETQ. This CDR3 contains 14 residues. The CDR3 loop is CASSLNQQVETQYF. Drawing the rest from reference TRBV5-1 and TRBJ2-5, the complete variable domain is KAGVTQTPRYLIKTRGQQVTLSCSPISGHRSVSWYQQTPGQGLQFLFEYFSETQRNKGNFPGRFSGRQFSNSRSEMNVSTLELGDSALYLCASSLNQQVETQYFGPGTRLLVL.

This rearrangement joins TRBV27 to TRBJ2-4. In germline, CDR1 is MNHEY, CDR2 SMNVEV (reference sequence). The CDR3 totals 13 residues. CDR3 region: CASGKLAKNIQYF.

The chain employs TRBV5-1 and TRBJ2-1; TCRdb returns TRBD1, unconfirmable since there is no DNA. Germline V lookup: CDR1 SGHRS, CDR2 YFSETQ. The CDR3 totals 16 residues. This chain's CDR3 is CASSLEGASSYNEQFF.

The CDR3 region is CASSLASGGGEKLFF. This sequence joins TRBV7-2 and TRBJ1-4. CDR3 length: 15 residues. The germline gives CDR1 SGHTA, CDR2 FQGNSA.

The rearrangement uses TRBV7-6 and TRBJ2-3; TCRdb reports TRBD2, a call that lacks DNA to check it against. CDR3 length equals 16 residues. Germline lookup yields CDR1 SGHVS and CDR2 FNYEAQ. CDR3 sequence reads: CASSLGGRDLGDTQYF.

The chain links TRBV3-1 to TRBJ2-6. Germline values: CDR1 LGHDT, CDR2 YNNKEL (reference sequence). CDR3 size: 17 residues. CDR3 sequence reads: CASSQVHDSSGANVLTF.

The V call is TRBV18, the J call TRBJ2-1; with no DNA, the TCRdb D assignment of TRBD2 cannot be verified. The V gene's germline CDR1 is KGHSH and CDR2 LQKENI. CDR3 size: 16 residues. This CDR3 reads CASSQLPSSGYNEQFF.

The rearrangement links TRBV6-5 to TRBJ2-2; with no DNA, the TCRdb D assignment of TRBD1 cannot be verified. This CDR3 spans 14 amino acids. The V gene's germline CDR1 is MNHEY and CDR2 SVGAGI. The CDR3 loop reads CASSSYRDTGELFF.

The chain has TRBV12-3 or TRBV12-4 and TRBJ2-2; the TRBD1 assignment by TCRdb is unverifiable without DNA. The CDR3 runs to 16 residues. CDR3: CASTLPAGGNTGELFF.

The chain combines TRBV28 with TRBJ1-5; lacking DNA, the TRBD1 call made by TCRdb goes unchecked. The CDR3 contains 16 residues. Looked up from germline, CDR1 is MDHEN and CDR2 is SYDVKM. Here the CDR3 reads CASSRPGDRAKQPQHF.

The chain has TRBV7-2 and TRBJ1-1; TCRdb outputs TRBD1, but without DNA this stays unchecked. The CDR3 loop spans 15 amino acids. From germline, CDR1 is SGHTA and CDR2 FQGNSA. The CDR3 loop reads CASSYRTGSDTEAFF.

The genes are TRBV5-1 and TRBJ2-1; the TCRdb call, TRBD2, lacks DNA for checking. This CDR3 contains 16 residues. Germline-derived CDR1 and CDR2 are SGHRS and YFSETQ. This chain's CDR3 is CASSVVSGGSYNEQFF. The full variable domain, with the rest looked up from reference TRBV5-1 and TRBJ2-1, is KAGVTQTPRYLIKTRGQQVTLSCSPISGHRSVSWYQQTPGQGLQFLFEYFSETQRNKGNFPGRFSGRQFSNSRSEMNVSTLELGDSALYLCASSVVSGGSYNEQFFGPGTRLTVL.

The J gene is TRBJ2-3, the V gene TRBV12-3 or TRBV12-4; TCRdb picks TRBD1, but there is no DNA to check that call. The CDR3 is 13 amino acids. The CDR3 protein is CASNTGMGDTQYF.

This chain uses TRBV20-1 with TRBJ1-1; the TCRdb D gene call, TRBD1, has no DNA to confirm it. The CDR3 loop spans 12 amino acids. Germline-derived CDR1 and CDR2 are DFQATT and SNEGSKA (reference sequence). This chain's CDR3 is CSAREGTKRAFF.

This sequence joins TRBV5-1 and TRBJ2-7. CDR1 is SGHRS, CDR2 YFSETQ, per germline. The CDR3 is 11 residues long. CDR3 residues: CASPTSSEQYF.

The chain carries TRBV18 and TRBJ1-2. This CDR3 has 14 residues. Germline-derived CDR1 and CDR2 are KGHSH and LQKENI. CDR3: CASSPGRAVDGYTF. Combining the CDR3 with reference TRBV18 and TRBJ1-2 gives the whole variable domain NAGVMQNPRHLVRRRGQEARLRCSPMKGHSHVYWYRQLPEEGLKFMVYLQKENIIDESGMPKERFSAEFPKEGPSILRIQQVVRGDSAAYFCASSPGRAVDGYTFGSGTRLTVV.

J is TRBJ2-7 and V is TRBV7-2; TCRdb's assignment of TRBD1 cannot be checked, as there is no DNA. This CDR3 has 14 amino acids. Germline V gives CDR1 SGHTA, CDR2 FQGNSA. The CDR3 loop reads CASSFTGGKYEQYF.

J is TRBJ2-7 and V is TRBV12-3 or TRBV12-4; TCRdb's D gene call, TRBD1, goes unchecked for lack of DNA. The CDR3 sequence is 14 residues long. The CDR3 loop is CASSFGTDSYEQYF.